A selection of T cell receptor beta chains follows, all from one sample in a study of cytomegalovirus exposure and HLA in healthy donors. Here immunoSEQ multiplex PCR was the method, and the copy in TCRdb shows in-frame clones only, minus some. The data contain roughly 170,000 clones, about 72% of them singletons. Source material: PBMCs. The receptors here all came from a girl aged 10-17 years in good health and CMV-seronegative. CDR3s include the opening cysteine and the closing phenylalanine or tryptophan. A D gene is named only where the DNA matches it firmly. A clone size is listed for some rows: how often the clone was seen (once, few, many), or a class if it is expanded.

cdr3_length: 17
d_call: NA
v_call: TRBV19
clone_size: few
j_call: TRBJ1-2
cdr3_nt: TGTGCCAGTAGTGCGACCTTTTCCAGGGGCCGTCTAGGAGGCTACACCTTC
cdr3_aa: CASSATFSRGRLGGYTF

cdr3_length: 18
d_call: NA
v_call: TRBV15
clone_size: NA
j_call: TRBJ1-1
cdr3_nt: TGTGCCACCAGCAGTTTCTCGGATGAAACCGGACTTCGTACTGAAGCTTTCTTT
cdr3_aa: CATSSFSDETGLRTEAFF

cdr3_length: 14
d_call: NA
v_call: TRBV10-1
clone_size: NA
j_call: TRBJ2-3
cdr3_nt: TGCGCCAGCAGTGCCGACAGGTACTCCTTTACGCAGTATTTT
cdr3_aa: CASSADRYSFTQYF

cdr3_length: 13
d_call: NA
v_call: TRBV6-5
clone_size: NA
j_call: TRBJ2-7
cdr3_nt: TGTGCCAGCAGTCCTAGATACACCAAGGGGCCGTACTTC
cdr3_aa: CASSPRYTKGPYF

cdr3_length: 13
d_call: NA
v_call: TRBV29-1
clone_size: NA
j_call: TRBJ1-1
cdr3_nt: TGCAGCGTTGACCGGGACTCGAACACTGAAGCTTTCTTT
cdr3_aa: CSVDRDSNTEAFF

cdr3_length: 19
d_call: TRBD1
v_call: TRBV7-9
clone_size: NA
j_call: TRBJ1-3
cdr3_nt: TGTGCCAGCAGCTTGTCCGGGACAGGGGGCGAAGTTTCTGGAAACACCATATATTTT
cdr3_aa: CASSLSGTGGEVSGNTIYF

cdr3_length: 18
d_call: TRBD1
v_call: TRBV5-3
clone_size: NA
j_call: TRBJ2-7
cdr3_nt: TGTGCCAGAAGCCCCCCGCCTCCGGATCCACAGGGGCCCTACGAGCAGTACTTC
cdr3_aa: CARSPPPPDPQGPYEQYF

cdr3_length: 17
d_call: NA
v_call: TRBV30
clone_size: NA
j_call: TRBJ1-6
cdr3_nt: TGTGCCTGGAGTCAGGACAGTTTCAGCTCCTATAATTCACCCCTCCACTTT
cdr3_aa: CAWSQDSFSSYNSPLHF

cdr3_length: 14
d_call: TRBD2
v_call: TRBV10-3
clone_size: few
j_call: TRBJ2-2
cdr3_nt: TGTGCCATCATGCGGGGGACGGACACCGGGGAGCTGTTTTTT
cdr3_aa: CAIMRGTDTGELFF

cdr3_length: 18
d_call: TRBD1
v_call: TRBV7-8
clone_size: once
j_call: TRBJ2-7
cdr3_nt: TGTGCCAGCAGCTTAGATATCACTTGGGGACAGGACTCCTACGAGCAGTACTTC
cdr3_aa: CASSLDITWGQDSYEQYF

cdr3_length: 14
d_call: NA
v_call: TRBV19
clone_size: NA
j_call: TRBJ2-7
cdr3_nt: TGTGCCAGTAGTATTTACCAGGGGGGCTACGAGCAGTACTTC
cdr3_aa: CASSIYQGGYEQYF

cdr3_length: 19
d_call: NA
v_call: TRBV19
clone_size: NA
j_call: TRBJ1-5
cdr3_nt: TGTGCCAGTAACTTCCTGGGCCCAACGGAGGAGGGGAGCAATCAGCCCCAGCATTTT
cdr3_aa: CASNFLGPTEEGSNQPQHF

cdr3_length: 13
d_call: NA
v_call: TRBV5-1
clone_size: NA
j_call: TRBJ1-2
cdr3_nt: TGCGCCAGCAGCTACGGGGGACCCTATGGCTACACCTTC
cdr3_aa: CASSYGGPYGYTF

cdr3_length: 13
d_call: TRBD1
v_call: TRBV19
clone_size: NA
j_call: TRBJ1-2
cdr3_nt: TGTGCCAGTAGTATACACGGACAGGGGGACTACACCTTC
cdr3_aa: CASSIHGQGDYTF

cdr3_length: 16
d_call: TRBD1
v_call: TRBV10-3
clone_size: NA
j_call: TRBJ1-1
cdr3_nt: TGTGCCATCAGTGAGTCGACAGGGGTTTTGAGCACTGAAGCTTTCTTT
cdr3_aa: CAISESTGVLSTEAFF

cdr3_length: 14
d_call: NA
v_call: TRBV6-4
clone_size: few
j_call: TRBJ1-4
cdr3_nt: TGTGCCAGCAGTTTAGCCACAACTAATGAAAAACTGTTTTTT
cdr3_aa: CASSLATTNEKLFF

cdr3_length: 15
d_call: TRBD1
v_call: TRBV2
clone_size: NA
j_call: TRBJ2-7
cdr3_nt: TGTGCCAGCAGTGGCGGGACAGGGCCGTCTCACGAGCAGTACTTC
cdr3_aa: CASSGGTGPSHEQYF

cdr3_length: 15
d_call: NA
v_call: TRBV14
clone_size: NA
j_call: TRBJ1-2
cdr3_nt: TGTGCCAGCAGCCGGAGTCCGGCATCCTACTATGGCTACACCTTC
cdr3_aa: CASSRSPASYYGYTF

cdr3_length: 13
d_call: TRBD2
v_call: TRBV29-1
clone_size: NA
j_call: TRBJ2-1
cdr3_nt: TGCAGCGTTGAGCCCGACGGGGGGAATGAGCAGTTCTTC
cdr3_aa: CSVEPDGGNEQFF

cdr3_length: 14
d_call: NA
v_call: TRBV6-5
clone_size: NA
j_call: TRBJ1-1
cdr3_nt: TGTGCCAGCAGTTCGATGAACGGGAACACTGAAGCTTTCTTT
cdr3_aa: CASSSMNGNTEAFF

cdr3_length: 13
d_call: NA
v_call: TRBV6-6
clone_size: once
j_call: TRBJ2-7
cdr3_nt: TGTGCCAGCAGTTATCCCTTAGTCTACGAGCAGTACTTC
cdr3_aa: CASSYPLVYEQYF

cdr3_length: 15
d_call: NA
v_call: TRBV30
clone_size: few
j_call: TRBJ2-5
cdr3_nt: TGTGCCTGGAGTCTGAGGGCCGGGCCGCAAGAGACCCAGTACTTC
cdr3_aa: CAWSLRAGPQETQYF

cdr3_length: 16
d_call: NA
v_call: TRBV4-1
clone_size: NA
j_call: TRBJ1-5
cdr3_nt: TGCGCCAGCAGCCAAGAAAGGGGCAGTAGCAATCAGCCCCAGCATTTT
cdr3_aa: CASSQERGSSNQPQHF

cdr3_length: 16
d_call: TRBD1
v_call: TRBV5-1
clone_size: once
j_call: TRBJ2-1
cdr3_nt: TGCGCCAGCAGCTTGGGGCAGGGGGTTTGGGGCGATGAGCAGTTCTTC
cdr3_aa: CASSLGQGVWGDEQFF

cdr3_length: 13
d_call: NA
v_call: TRBV27
clone_size: NA
j_call: TRBJ1-5
cdr3_nt: TGTGCCAGCAGTTTAGCAGGCAATCAGCCCCAGCATTTT
cdr3_aa: CASSLAGNQPQHF

cdr3_length: 14
d_call: NA
v_call: TRBV30
clone_size: NA
j_call: TRBJ2-7
cdr3_nt: TGTGCCTGGAGAAGGCAGGGAGGACGCTACGAGCAGTACTTC
cdr3_aa: CAWRRQGGRYEQYF

cdr3_length: 16
d_call: NA
v_call: TRBV5-1
clone_size: NA
j_call: TRBJ2-1
cdr3_nt: TGCGCCAGCAGCTTCCAAAGTGGAGGCTACTACAATGAGCAGTTCTTC
cdr3_aa: CASSFQSGGYYNEQFF

cdr3_length: 16
d_call: TRBD2
v_call: TRBV6-6
clone_size: once
j_call: TRBJ2-2
cdr3_nt: TGTGCCAGCAGTTACTCATCGGGGGGAAGCACCGGGGAGCTGTTTTTT
cdr3_aa: CASSYSSGGSTGELFF

cdr3_length: 15
d_call: NA
v_call: TRBV2
clone_size: few
j_call: TRBJ1-2
cdr3_nt: TGTGCCAGTCCTCGAACTGGGAGGGCTAACTATGGCTACACCTTC
cdr3_aa: CASPRTGRANYGYTF

cdr3_length: 15
d_call: TRBD2
v_call: TRBV9
clone_size: NA
j_call: TRBJ2-7
cdr3_nt: TGTGCCAGCAGCGTAGGAGCGGGGAACCGCTACGAGCAGTACTTC
cdr3_aa: CASSVGAGNRYEQYF

cdr3_length: 18
d_call: TRBD1
v_call: TRBV6-1
clone_size: NA
j_call: TRBJ2-5
cdr3_nt: TGTGCCAGCAGTGAATCCCACCCGGGACAGGGAAATTTGGAGACCCAGTACTTC
cdr3_aa: CASSESHPGQGNLETQYF

cdr3_length: 14
d_call: TRBD2
v_call: TRBV6-5
clone_size: NA
j_call: TRBJ2-1
cdr3_nt: TGTGCCAGCAGTTACACGGGGGGCTACAATGAGCAGTTCTTC
cdr3_aa: CASSYTGGYNEQFF

cdr3_length: 16
d_call: TRBD1
v_call: TRBV14
clone_size: once
j_call: TRBJ2-7
cdr3_nt: TGTGCCAGCAGCTCATTGGGACAGGGGAAATTTGACGAGCAGTACTTC
cdr3_aa: CASSSLGQGKFDEQYF

cdr3_length: 14
d_call: NA
v_call: TRBV12-5
clone_size: NA
j_call: TRBJ1-1
cdr3_nt: TGTGCTAGTGGTGAAGGGGCTTTGAACACTGAAGCTTTCTTT
cdr3_aa: CASGEGALNTEAFF

cdr3_length: 13
d_call: NA
v_call: TRBV27
clone_size: NA
j_call: TRBJ2-7
cdr3_nt: TGTGCCAGCAAGGGGGGGAATAAGGACGAGCAGTACTTC
cdr3_aa: CASKGGNKDEQYF

cdr3_length: 13
d_call: NA
v_call: TRBV7-9
clone_size: NA
j_call: TRBJ2-7
cdr3_nt: TGTGCCAGCAGCCAAGGGGGAGCCTACGAGCAGTACTTC
cdr3_aa: CASSQGGAYEQYF

cdr3_length: 15
d_call: NA
v_call: TRBV4-1
clone_size: NA
j_call: TRBJ2-6
cdr3_nt: TGCGCCAGCAGCCCAGGGGACTCTGGGGCCAACGTCCTGACTTTC
cdr3_aa: CASSPGDSGANVLTF

cdr3_length: 16
d_call: TRBD2
v_call: TRBV6-5
clone_size: NA
j_call: TRBJ2-7
cdr3_nt: TGTGCCAGCAGTTACGCCTCACTAGCGGGGAGCTACGAGCAGTACTTC
cdr3_aa: CASSYASLAGSYEQYF

cdr3_length: 16
d_call: NA
v_call: TRBV7-9
clone_size: NA
j_call: TRBJ2-1
cdr3_nt: TGTGCCAGCAGGTCCCATGGGTCAGGTAGTTTAGGTGAGCAGTTCTTC
cdr3_aa: CASRSHGSGSLGEQFF

cdr3_length: 14
d_call: TRBD1
v_call: TRBV5-1
clone_size: few
j_call: TRBJ1-2
cdr3_nt: TGCGCCAGCAGCTTGGGGGACAGGGAGGAAAGCTACACCTTC
cdr3_aa: CASSLGDREESYTF

cdr3_length: 13
d_call: TRBD1
v_call: TRBV6-5
clone_size: few
j_call: TRBJ1-1
cdr3_nt: TGTGCCAGCAGTTTAACAGGGGGCACTGAAGCTTTCTTT
cdr3_aa: CASSLTGGTEAFF

cdr3_length: 13
d_call: NA
v_call: TRBV5-5
clone_size: few
j_call: TRBJ1-1
cdr3_nt: TGTGCCAGCAGCTCCTCGGGGTCAAATAAAGCTTTCTTT
cdr3_aa: CASSSSGSNKAFF

cdr3_length: 14
d_call: NA
v_call: TRBV5-1
clone_size: NA
j_call: TRBJ1-6
cdr3_nt: TGCGCCAGCAGCTTGGAACCGGGAAATTCACCCCTCCACTTT
cdr3_aa: CASSLEPGNSPLHF

cdr3_length: 18
d_call: NA
v_call: TRBV19
clone_size: NA
j_call: TRBJ1-2
cdr3_nt: TGTGCCAGTCACTCGACGGGCCGCTCCCTAGCCACTAACTATGGCTACACCTTC
cdr3_aa: CASHSTGRSLATNYGYTF

cdr3_length: 14
d_call: NA
v_call: TRBV5-1
clone_size: NA
j_call: TRBJ1-5
cdr3_nt: TGCGCCAGCAGCCCCGGGGGTGGCAATCAGCCCCAGCATTTT
cdr3_aa: CASSPGGGNQPQHF

cdr3_length: 14
d_call: TRBD1
v_call: TRBV9
clone_size: NA
j_call: TRBJ2-7
cdr3_nt: TGTGCCAGCAGCGGGGGGACAGCGACCTACGAGCAGTACTTC
cdr3_aa: CASSGGTATYEQYF

cdr3_length: 16
d_call: TRBD1
v_call: TRBV11-2
clone_size: few
j_call: TRBJ1-4
cdr3_nt: TGTGCCAGCAGCTCACCCGGACAGGCGTTAGGAGAAAAACTGTTTTTT
cdr3_aa: CASSSPGQALGEKLFF

cdr3_length: 15
d_call: TRBD1
v_call: TRBV9
clone_size: NA
j_call: TRBJ2-5
cdr3_nt: TGTGCCAGCAGAGCGACAGGGGCGCCCCAAGAGACCCAGTACTTC
cdr3_aa: CASRATGAPQETQYF

cdr3_length: 16
d_call: NA
v_call: TRBV5-1
clone_size: few
j_call: TRBJ2-2
cdr3_nt: TGCGCCAGCAGCTTGGCTACCTCGGGGGAAATAGGGGAGCTGTTTTTT
cdr3_aa: CASSLATSGEIGELFF

cdr3_length: 14
d_call: NA
v_call: TRBV7-9
clone_size: NA
j_call: TRBJ1-2
cdr3_nt: TGTGCCAGCAGCTCAAGCGGGGCTTCCTATGGCTACACCTTC
cdr3_aa: CASSSSGASYGYTF

cdr3_length: 14
d_call: NA
v_call: TRBV2
clone_size: NA
j_call: TRBJ1-1
cdr3_nt: TGTGCCAGCAGTTCCTCCGGACTCTACACTGAAGCTTTCTTT
cdr3_aa: CASSSSGLYTEAFF

cdr3_length: 13
d_call: NA
v_call: TRBV7-2
clone_size: NA
j_call: TRBJ1-1
cdr3_nt: TGTGCCAGCAGCTTAGCGACAGGATCAGAAGCTTTCTTT
cdr3_aa: CASSLATGSEAFF

cdr3_length: 13
d_call: NA
v_call: TRBV9
clone_size: NA
j_call: TRBJ1-1
cdr3_nt: TGTGCCAGCAGCGTTAGGGGGAACACTGAAGCTTTCTTT
cdr3_aa: CASSVRGNTEAFF

cdr3_length: 15
d_call: TRBD1
v_call: TRBV27
clone_size: NA
j_call: TRBJ2-7
cdr3_nt: TGTGCCAGCACTATGACCGGGACAGGGAGGGACGAGCAGTACTTC
cdr3_aa: CASTMTGTGRDEQYF

cdr3_length: 13
d_call: NA
v_call: TRBV18
clone_size: NA
j_call: TRBJ2-3
cdr3_nt: TGTGCCAGCTCACCACCTTCTGTAGATACGCAGTATTTT
cdr3_aa: CASSPPSVDTQYF

cdr3_length: 14
d_call: NA
v_call: TRBV19
clone_size: NA
j_call: TRBJ1-3
cdr3_nt: TGTGCCAGTACCTATGGTAGTCCTGGAAACACCATATATTTT
cdr3_aa: CASTYGSPGNTIYF

cdr3_length: 13
d_call: NA
v_call: TRBV9
clone_size: NA
j_call: TRBJ2-1
cdr3_nt: TGTGCCAGCCCGCGGGTCTTGATCAATGAGCAGTTCTTC
cdr3_aa: CASPRVLINEQFF

cdr3_length: 14
d_call: TRBD1
v_call: TRBV10-2
clone_size: few
j_call: TRBJ1-5
cdr3_nt: TGCGCCAGCAGTCGCGACAGGGAGAATCAGCCCCAGCATTTT
cdr3_aa: CASSRDRENQPQHF

cdr3_length: 15
d_call: TRBD2
v_call: TRBV19
clone_size: NA
j_call: TRBJ2-1
cdr3_nt: TGTGCCAGTAACCTAGCGGGTCAGGTTTACAATGAGCAGTTCTTC
cdr3_aa: CASNLAGQVYNEQFF